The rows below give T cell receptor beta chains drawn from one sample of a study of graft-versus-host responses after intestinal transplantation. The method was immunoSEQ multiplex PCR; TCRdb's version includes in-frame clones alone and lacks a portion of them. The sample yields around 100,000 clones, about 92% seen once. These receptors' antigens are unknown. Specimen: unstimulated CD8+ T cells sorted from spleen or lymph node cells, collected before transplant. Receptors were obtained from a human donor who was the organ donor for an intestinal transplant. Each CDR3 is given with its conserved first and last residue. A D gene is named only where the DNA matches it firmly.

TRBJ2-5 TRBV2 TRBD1 CASSGDGTGAHEETQYF
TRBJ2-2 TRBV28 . CASSLMVGEWTGELFF
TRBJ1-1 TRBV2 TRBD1 CASSTQGQATLVAFF
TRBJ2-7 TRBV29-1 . CSAQRGDYYEQYF
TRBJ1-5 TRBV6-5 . CASSQGQGLNQPQHF
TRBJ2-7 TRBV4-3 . CASSHYGPLSEQYF
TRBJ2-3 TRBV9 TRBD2 CASSASGSGTDTQYF
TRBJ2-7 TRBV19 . CASSIARGLEQYF
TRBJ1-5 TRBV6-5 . CASSYGGNQPQHF
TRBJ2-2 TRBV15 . CATSREPQGTGELFF
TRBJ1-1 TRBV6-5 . CASSYGIQPGAEAFF
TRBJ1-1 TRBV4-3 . CASSQEFNWKSWGAFF
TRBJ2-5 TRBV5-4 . CASSGGETQYF
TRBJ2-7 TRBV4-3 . CASSQATSYEQYF
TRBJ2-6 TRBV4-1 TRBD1 CASSQDRGLAGANVLTF
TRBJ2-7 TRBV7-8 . CASSLVSGTGWSYEQYF
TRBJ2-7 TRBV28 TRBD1 CASSPGTAVDYEQYF
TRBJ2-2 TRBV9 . CASSDPVQGGAGELFF
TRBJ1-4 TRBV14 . CFHRGNEKLFF
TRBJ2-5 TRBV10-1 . CASSESTNPETQYF
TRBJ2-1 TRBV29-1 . CSALDGSSYNEQFF
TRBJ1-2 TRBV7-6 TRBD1 CASSQSRGRGDYGYTF
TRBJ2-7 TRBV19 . CASSSTDGYEQYF
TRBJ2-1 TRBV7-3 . CASSLIPVHNGEQFF
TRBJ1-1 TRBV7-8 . CASSLGTDREAFF
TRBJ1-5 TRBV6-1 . CASSELAGADDPQHF
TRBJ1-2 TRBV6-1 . CASSENYGYTF
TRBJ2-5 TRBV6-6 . CASSSRVFRGETQYF
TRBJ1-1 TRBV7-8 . CASSLESANTEAFF
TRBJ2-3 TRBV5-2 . CASSQEAASLGRYTQYF
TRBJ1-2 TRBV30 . CAWSVSGNYGYTF
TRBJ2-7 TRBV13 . CASSFRGSYEQYF
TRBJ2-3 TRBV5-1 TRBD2 CASSLPPGLASSTDTQYF
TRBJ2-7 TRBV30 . CAWSGGSYEQYF
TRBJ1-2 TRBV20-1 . CSARRNYGYTF
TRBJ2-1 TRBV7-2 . CASSSRLSSYNEQFF
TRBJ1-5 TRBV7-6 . CASSLEIGVQPQHF
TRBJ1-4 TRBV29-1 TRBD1 CSVGDRANEKLFF
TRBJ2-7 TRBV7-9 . CASSRAGDEQYF
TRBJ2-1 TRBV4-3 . CASSQDFGADNEQFF
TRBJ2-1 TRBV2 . CASSGWETSYNEQFF
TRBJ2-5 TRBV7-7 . CASSPEGQETQYF
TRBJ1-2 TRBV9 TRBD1 CASSGRTGGYTF
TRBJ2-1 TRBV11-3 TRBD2 CASSLRAGGRNEQFF
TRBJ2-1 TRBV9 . CASSGDRGPNEQFF
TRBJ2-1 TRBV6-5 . CASSYGRGRGEFF
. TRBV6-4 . CASSDPRMWGSTLYEQYF
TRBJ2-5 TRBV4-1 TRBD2 CASSQIAGVLGETQYF
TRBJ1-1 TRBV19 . CASSRDVTEAFF
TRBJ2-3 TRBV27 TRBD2 CASRPGLASTDTQYF